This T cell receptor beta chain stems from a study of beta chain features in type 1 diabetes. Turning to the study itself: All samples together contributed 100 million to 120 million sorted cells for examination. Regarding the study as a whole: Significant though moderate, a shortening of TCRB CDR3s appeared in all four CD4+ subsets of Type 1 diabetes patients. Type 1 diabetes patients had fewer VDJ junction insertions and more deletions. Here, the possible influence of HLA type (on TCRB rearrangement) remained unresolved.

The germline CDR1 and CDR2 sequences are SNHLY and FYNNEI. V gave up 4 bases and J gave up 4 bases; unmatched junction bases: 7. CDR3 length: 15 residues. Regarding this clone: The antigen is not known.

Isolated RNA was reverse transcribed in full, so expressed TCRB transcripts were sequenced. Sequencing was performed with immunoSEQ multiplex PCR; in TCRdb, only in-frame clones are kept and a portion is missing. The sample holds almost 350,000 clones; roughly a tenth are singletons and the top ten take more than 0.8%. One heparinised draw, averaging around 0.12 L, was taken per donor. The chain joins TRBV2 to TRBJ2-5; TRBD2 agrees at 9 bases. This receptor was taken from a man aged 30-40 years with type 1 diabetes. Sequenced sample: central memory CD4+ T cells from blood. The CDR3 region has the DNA TGTGCCAGCAGTGGCGCGGGGGGGCAGGGAGAGACCCAGTACTTC. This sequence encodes CASSGAGGQGETQYF. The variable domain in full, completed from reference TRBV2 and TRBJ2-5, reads EPEVTQTPSHQVTQMGQEVILRCVPISNHLYFYWYRQILGQKVEFLVSFYNNEISEKSEIFDDQFSVERPDGSNFTLKIRSTKLEDSAMYFCASSGAGGQGETQYFGPGTRLLVL.